The 8 T cell receptor beta chains in this list originate from one sample, sequenced in a study of control samples from healthy donors and cancer patients (dated by TCRdb to 2018 to 2021). Receptor amplification or capture employed the immunoSEQ multiplex PCR assay. TCRdb obtained this table from immuneACCESS and retained in-frame rearrangements with V and J assigned. These tables miss some clones; where compared with another copy, unresolved V genes account for less than half of the shortfall, and the remainder is unexplained. The sample table records about 210,000 clones. The leading ten clones occupy around 2% of the sample. Sequencing was carried out using blood. These receptors originate from a woman aged 30 to 39 in good health.

In the case of this clone: Other DNA sequences in this specimen translate into the identical CDR3. V is TRBV6-5 and J is TRBJ1-5; D unclear. The CDR3 is 13 amino acids. Trimming took 6 bases from V and 2 from J, leaving 8 bases between them. Germline CDR1 is MNHEY and CDR2 is SVGAGI. The CDR3 DNA is TGTGCCAGCAGACATCGAGGCAATCAGCCCCAGCATTTT. This codes for CASRHRGNQPQHF.

J is TRBJ1-1 and V is TRBV28; D unresolved. In germline, CDR1 is MDHEN, CDR2 SYDVKM. V was clipped by 4 bases and J by 0 bases, with 9 bases between them. This CDR3 region has 14 residues. CDR3 loop: CASSYPTMNTEAFF. CDR3 bases: TGTGCCAGCAGTTATCCGACCATGAACACTGAAGCTTTCTTT.

V usage is TRBV5-1 and J usage is TRBJ1-1; 7 bases are shared with TRBD1. Looked up from germline, CDR1 is SGHRS and CDR2 is YFSETQ. The V and J ends lost 4 bases and 7 bases, in that order; junction bases with no gene match: 13. This CDR3 has 15 amino acids. CDR3 sequence reads: CASSQRSTGVGEAFF. The CDR3 DNA is TGCGCCAGCAGCCAAAGATCCACAGGGGTTGGTGAAGCTTTCTTT.

This chain links TRBV2 with TRBJ1-1; no clear D. CDR1 and CDR2 (germline): SNHLY, FYNNEI. The length of the CDR3 is 11 residues. V was cut by 5 bases and J by 7 bases, with 8 bases left in between. The CDR3 spells CASSLDGEAFF. The CDR3 DNA follows: TGTGCCAGCAGTTTGGACGGTGAAGCTTTCTTT.

J is TRBJ2-3 and V is TRBV5-1, with D possibly matching TRBD2 (5 bases). The V gene lost 0 bases and the J gene lost 2 bases, with 10 bases spanning the gap. There are 15 residues in the CDR3. Germline V gives CDR1 SGHRS, CDR2 YFSETQ. The CDR3, as DNA: TGCGCCAGCAGCTTGGAGAGGGTAATCACAGATACGCAGTATTTT. This gives the protein CASSLERVITDTQYF. The full variable domain, its missing parts supplied by reference TRBV5-1 and TRBJ2-3, is KAGVTQTPRYLIKTRGQQVTLSCSPISGHRSVSWYQQTPGQGLQFLFEYFSETQRNKGNFPGRFSGRQFSNSRSEMNVSTLELGDSALYLCASSLERVITDTQYFGPGTRLTVL.

The V call is TRBV29-1, the J call TRBJ2-7, with D hard to call. Germline loops: CDR1 SQVTM, CDR2 ANQGSEA. The V gene lost 7 bases and the J gene lost 3 bases, with 10 bases spanning the gap. This CDR3 is built from 11 residues. The CDR3 spells CSGADGYEQYF. As DNA, the CDR3 is TGCAGCGGGGCCGACGGCTACGAGCAGTACTTC.

The V call is TRBV19, the J call TRBJ2-7; the D is unclear. Germline V gene sequence: CDR1 LNHDA, CDR2 SQIVND (reference sequence). Trimming removed 6 bases from V and 4 bases from J, with 13 bases in between. The CDR3 loop spans 13 amino acids. CDR3 bases: TGTGCCAGTAGCCCGGTGACTGGATACGAGCAGTACTTC. This sequence encodes CASSPVTGYEQYF.

This chain links TRBV7-8 with TRBJ2-2; TRBD2 matches 9 bases. V gave up 6 bases and J gave up 6 bases; unmatched junction bases: 11. The CDR3 is 16 residues long. CDR1 SGHVS and CDR2 FQNEAQ come from the germline V gene. In DNA, the CDR3 is TGTGCCAGCAGTCAGATAGTAGCGGGGGCTGCCGGGGAGCTGTTTTTT. It yields the protein CASSQIVAGAAGELFF.